This T cell receptor beta chain comes out of a study of tumor-infiltrating lymphocytes in primary liver carcinoma. Study as a whole: Between about 4 and 10 cm across, the tumors were all of stage T1-T3 N0M0. Roughly 3.65 to 7.5 million productive TCRbeta reads came from each sample, comparable across tissue types. Notes on the study in general: A significantly higher top-250-clone fraction was found in tumors than in blood (p = 0.039).

This clonotype was observed once. Its antigen is undetermined. Germline and junction disagree at one end, which may indicate a read error. Germline V gives CDR1 MNHNS, CDR2 SASEGT. The CDR3 is 10 amino acids. Between 20 and 30 mg of unsorted bulk tissue served as the source from which RNA and DNA were co-extracted. The patients had histopathologically diagnosed primary liver carcinoma, and their disease was treated by surgical resection. TCR beta cDNA came from roughly 0.45 ug total RNA, primed with a constant-region primer. ARM-PCR, slightly modified, supplied the TCR beta libraries through three nested multiplex PCR rounds. TRBV1-TRBV30 forward primers paired with a C-beta reverse primer were used in the first two PCR rounds, which ran about 11 cycles each. One entry per CDR3 protein results from TCRdb running MiXCR on the multiplex PCR reads. Of 75,000 to 80,000 distinct CDR3 sequences in the sample, approximately 70% were seen once.

V usage is TRBV6-1 and J usage is TRBJ2-1, with D hard to call. The sample consisted of tumor-adjacent normal liver tissue. The receptor's source is a man aged 35 to 55 with primary liver carcinoma and hepatitis B virus infection. This CDR3 is CACSYNEQFF. The CDR3 DNA reads TGTGCCTGCAGCTACAATGAGCAGTTCTTC.